This entry is about one T cell receptor beta chain. This entry is derived from a study of blood T cell repertoires in COVID-19. Original methodology: Nucleated cell counts were estimated from reference gene primer amplification. Method: immunoSEQ multiplex PCR; TCRdb's copy keeps in-frame clones and lacks some. V and J calls and clone size are given by that table; D and trimming were obtained from the DNA. The sample consists of roughly 320,000 clones, approximately 90% of them appearing once. The V gene end was trimmed by 0 bases and the J gene end by 7 bases; junction bases not matched to a gene: 9. CDR1 SGHDN and CDR2 FVKESK come from the germline V gene. The CDR3 extends over 16 amino acids.

The rearrangement joins TRBV14 to TRBJ2-3, with TRBD2 identical over 8 bases. The specimen sequenced was peripheral blood. This sequence was found in a woman aged 45-65 years with COVID-19, enrolled during active disease. The CDR3 spells CASSQEMSGSGNTQYF. The CDR3 nucleotides read TGTGCCAGCAGCCAAGAGATGAGCGGGAGTGGGAATACGCAGTATTTT.